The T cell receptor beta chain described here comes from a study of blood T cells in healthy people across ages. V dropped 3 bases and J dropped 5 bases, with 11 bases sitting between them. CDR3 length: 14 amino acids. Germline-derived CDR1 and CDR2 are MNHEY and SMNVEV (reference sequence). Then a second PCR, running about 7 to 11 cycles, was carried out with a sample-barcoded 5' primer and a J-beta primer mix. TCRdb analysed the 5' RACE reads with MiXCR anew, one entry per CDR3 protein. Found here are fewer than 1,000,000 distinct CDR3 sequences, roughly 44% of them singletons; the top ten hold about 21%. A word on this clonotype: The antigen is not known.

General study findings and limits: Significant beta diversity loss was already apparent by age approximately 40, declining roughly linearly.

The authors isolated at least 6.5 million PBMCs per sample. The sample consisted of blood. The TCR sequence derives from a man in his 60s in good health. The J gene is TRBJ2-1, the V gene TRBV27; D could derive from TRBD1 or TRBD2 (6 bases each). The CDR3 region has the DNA TGTGCCAGCAGTTTGCCGGGGGCGCACAATGAGCAGTTCTTC. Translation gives CASSLPGAHNEQFF.